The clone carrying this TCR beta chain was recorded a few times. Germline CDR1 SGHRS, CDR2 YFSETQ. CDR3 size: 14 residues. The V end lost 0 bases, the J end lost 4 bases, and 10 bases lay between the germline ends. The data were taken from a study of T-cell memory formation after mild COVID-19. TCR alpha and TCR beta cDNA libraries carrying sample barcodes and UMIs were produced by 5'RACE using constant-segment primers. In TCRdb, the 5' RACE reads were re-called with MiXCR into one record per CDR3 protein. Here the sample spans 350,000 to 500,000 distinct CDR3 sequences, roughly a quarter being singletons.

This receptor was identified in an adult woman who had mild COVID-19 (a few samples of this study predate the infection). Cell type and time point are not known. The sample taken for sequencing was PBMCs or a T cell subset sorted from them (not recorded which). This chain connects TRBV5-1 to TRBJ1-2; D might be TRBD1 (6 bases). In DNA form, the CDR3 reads TGCGCCAGCAGCTTGGAGAACAGGGCCTATGGCTACACCTTC. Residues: CASSLENRAYGYTF.